The entry below describes one T cell receptor beta chain. What it binds is not known. A read error may be the cause here, since a much bigger clone is one base away. The sample comes from a study of blood T cells in healthy people across ages. Overall study findings and caveats: Naive T cell percentage showed a strong correlation with the diversity of TCR beta.

Researchers collected about 10 milliliters of peripheral blood from every single donor. A second PCR, run for roughly 7 to 11 cycles, used a sample-barcoded 5' primer plus a J-beta primer mix. TCRdb processed the 5' RACE reads anew with MiXCR; each CDR3 protein has one entry. The top ten clones hold around a sixth of a sample with about 590,000 distinct CDR3 sequences, about 30% of them seen once. Germline loops: CDR1 SGDLS, CDR2 YYNGEE. The CDR3 covers 11 residues. The V and J genes are TRBV9 and TRBJ1-2; D unresolved. Sequencing was carried out using blood. This TCR was recovered from a woman older than 75 in good health. The CDR3 nucleotides are TGTGTCAGCAGCGCCCCCGGTGGCTACACCTTC. Translation: CVSSAPGGYTF.